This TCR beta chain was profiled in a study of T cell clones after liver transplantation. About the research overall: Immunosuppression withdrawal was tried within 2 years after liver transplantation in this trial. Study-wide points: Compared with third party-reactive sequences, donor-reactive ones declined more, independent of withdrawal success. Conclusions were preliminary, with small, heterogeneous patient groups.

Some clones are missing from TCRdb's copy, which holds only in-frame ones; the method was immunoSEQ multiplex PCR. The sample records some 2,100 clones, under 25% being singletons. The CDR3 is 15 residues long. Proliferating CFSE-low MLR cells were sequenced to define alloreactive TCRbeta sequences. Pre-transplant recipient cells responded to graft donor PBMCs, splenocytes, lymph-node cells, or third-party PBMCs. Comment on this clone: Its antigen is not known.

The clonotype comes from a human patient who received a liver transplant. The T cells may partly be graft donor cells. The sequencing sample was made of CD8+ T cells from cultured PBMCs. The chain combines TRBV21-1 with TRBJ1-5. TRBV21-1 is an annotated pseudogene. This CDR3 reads CASRSLHWHHQPQHF. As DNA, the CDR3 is TGTGCCAGCAGGTCGCTACATTGGCATCATCAGCCCCAGCATTTT.